Included here is one TCR beta chain sequence, with context. Antigen: not known. The data stem from a study of CD8 T cells in Susac syndrome. Random hexamers were used to reverse transcribe an amount of about 0.45 to 1 ug RNA. By means of immunoSEQ multiplex PCR, TCR beta CDR3 spanning 54 Vbeta and 13 Jbeta underwent amplification. TCRdb re-called the immunoSEQ multiplex PCR reads through MiXCR, storing one row per CDR3 protein. This repertoire shows about 150,000 distinct CDR3 sequences, 90% to 95% found once; its top ten account for roughly 0.15%. Findings and limits, study-wide: The study admitted that it had a relatively small number of individuals in its TCR sequencing and HLA analysis.

This CDR3 contains 15 residues. Between the trimmed V and J ends, which lost 2 bases and 3 bases, there was a span of 13 bases. CDR1 and CDR2 (germline): SGHTA, FQGTGA. The chain combines TRBV7-3 with TRBJ2-5; maybe TRBD2 (5 bases). The sample taken for sequencing was CD4+ T cells from PBMCs. The receptor's source is a human donor with Susac syndrome. CDR3 sequence (DNA): TGTGCCAGCAGCTTATCCGGACTGGCCAAAGAGACCCAGTACTTC. It yields the protein CASSLSGLAKETQYF.